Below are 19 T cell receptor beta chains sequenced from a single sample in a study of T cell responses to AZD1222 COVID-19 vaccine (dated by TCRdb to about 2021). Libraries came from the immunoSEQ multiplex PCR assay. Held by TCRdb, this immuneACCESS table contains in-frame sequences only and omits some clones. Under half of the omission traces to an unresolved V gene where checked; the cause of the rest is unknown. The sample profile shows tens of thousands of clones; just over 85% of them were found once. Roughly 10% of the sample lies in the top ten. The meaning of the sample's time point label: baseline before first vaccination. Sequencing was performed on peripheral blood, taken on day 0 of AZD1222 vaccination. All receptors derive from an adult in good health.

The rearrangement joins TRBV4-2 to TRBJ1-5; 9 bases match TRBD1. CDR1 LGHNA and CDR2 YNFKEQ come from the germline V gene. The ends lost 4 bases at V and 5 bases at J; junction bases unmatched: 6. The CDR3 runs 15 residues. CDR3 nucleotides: TGTGCCAGCAGCCCACGGACAGGGGTCGATCAGCCCCAGCATTTT. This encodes CASSPRTGVDQPQHF.

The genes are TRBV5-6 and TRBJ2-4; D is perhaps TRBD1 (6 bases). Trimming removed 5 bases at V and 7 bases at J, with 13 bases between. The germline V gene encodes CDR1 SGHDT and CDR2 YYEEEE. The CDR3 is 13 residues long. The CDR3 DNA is TGTGCCAGCAGTCCAGACAGGTCGAACATTCAGTACTTC. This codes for CASSPDRSNIQYF.

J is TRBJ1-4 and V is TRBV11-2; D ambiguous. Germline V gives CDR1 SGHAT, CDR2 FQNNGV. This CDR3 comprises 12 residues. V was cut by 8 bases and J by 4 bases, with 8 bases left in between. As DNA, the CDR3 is TGTGCCAGCCACCGGGTTAATGAAAAACTGTTTTTT. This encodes CASHRVNEKLFF.

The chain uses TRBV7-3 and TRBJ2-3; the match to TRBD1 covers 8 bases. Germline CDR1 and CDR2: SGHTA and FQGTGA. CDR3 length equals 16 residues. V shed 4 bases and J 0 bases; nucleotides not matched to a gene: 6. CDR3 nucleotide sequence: TGTGCCAGCAGCTCGGGGACAGGCGCCAGCACAGATACGCAGTATTTT. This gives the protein CASSSGTGASTDTQYF.

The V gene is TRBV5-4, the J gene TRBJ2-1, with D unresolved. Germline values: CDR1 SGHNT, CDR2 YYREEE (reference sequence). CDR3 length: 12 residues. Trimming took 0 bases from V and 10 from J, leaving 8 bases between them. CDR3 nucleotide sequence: TGTGCCAGCAGCTTGGCAGGCCAAGAGCAGTTCTTC. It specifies CASSLAGQEQFF.

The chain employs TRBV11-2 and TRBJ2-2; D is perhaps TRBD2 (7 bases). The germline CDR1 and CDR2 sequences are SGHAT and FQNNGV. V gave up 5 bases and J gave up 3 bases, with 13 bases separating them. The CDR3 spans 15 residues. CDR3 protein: CASSTRGAYTGELFF. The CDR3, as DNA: TGTGCCAGCAGCACTCGGGGGGCTTACACCGGGGAGCTGTTTTTT.

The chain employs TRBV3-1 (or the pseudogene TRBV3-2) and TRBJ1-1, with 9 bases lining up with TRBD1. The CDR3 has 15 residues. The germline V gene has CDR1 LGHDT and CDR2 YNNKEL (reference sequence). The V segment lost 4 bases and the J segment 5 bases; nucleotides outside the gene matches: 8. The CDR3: CASSPPGQGKTEAFF. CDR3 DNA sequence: TGTGCCAGCAGCCCTCCGGGACAGGGTAAAACTGAAGCTTTCTTT.

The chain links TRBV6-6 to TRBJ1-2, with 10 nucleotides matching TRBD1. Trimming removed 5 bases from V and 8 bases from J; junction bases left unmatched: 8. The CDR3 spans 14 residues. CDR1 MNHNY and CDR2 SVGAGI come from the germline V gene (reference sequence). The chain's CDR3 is CASSDRTGGRGYTF. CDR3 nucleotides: TGTGCCAGCAGTGACAGGACAGGGGGACGGGGCTACACCTTC.

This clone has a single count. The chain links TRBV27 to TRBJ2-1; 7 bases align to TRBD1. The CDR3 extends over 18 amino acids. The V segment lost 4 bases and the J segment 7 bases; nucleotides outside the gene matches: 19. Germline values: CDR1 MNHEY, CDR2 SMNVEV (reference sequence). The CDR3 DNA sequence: TGTGCCAGCAGTTCGTGGACAGGTACCGGGCCACGACAAAATGAGCAGTTCTTC. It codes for CASSSWTGTGPRQNEQFF.

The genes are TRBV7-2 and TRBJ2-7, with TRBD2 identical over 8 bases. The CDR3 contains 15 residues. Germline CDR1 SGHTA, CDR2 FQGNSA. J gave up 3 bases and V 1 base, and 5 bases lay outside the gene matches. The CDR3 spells CASSLDSGDGYEQYF. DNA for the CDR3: TGTGCCAGCAGCTTAGATAGCGGGGACGGCTACGAGCAGTACTTC.

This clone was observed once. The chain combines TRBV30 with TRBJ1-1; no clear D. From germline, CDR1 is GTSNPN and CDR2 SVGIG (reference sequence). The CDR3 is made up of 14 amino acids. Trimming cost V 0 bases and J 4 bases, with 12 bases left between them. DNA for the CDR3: TGTGCCTGGAGTGTGGTGGCGCGGGGCACTGAAGCTTTCTTT. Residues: CAWSVVARGTEAFF.

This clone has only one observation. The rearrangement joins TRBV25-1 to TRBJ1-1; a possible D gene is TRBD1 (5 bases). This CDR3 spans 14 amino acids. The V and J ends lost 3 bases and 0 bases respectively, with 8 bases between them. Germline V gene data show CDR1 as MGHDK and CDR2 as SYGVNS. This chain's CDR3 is CASSEEGMNTEAFF. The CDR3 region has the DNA TGTGCCAGCAGTGAGGAGGGGATGAACACTGAAGCTTTCTTT.

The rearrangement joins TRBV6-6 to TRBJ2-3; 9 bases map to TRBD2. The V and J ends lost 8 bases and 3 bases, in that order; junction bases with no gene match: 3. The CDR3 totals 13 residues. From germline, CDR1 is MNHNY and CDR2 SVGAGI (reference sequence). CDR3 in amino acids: CASEREATDTQYF. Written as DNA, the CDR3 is TGTGCCAGCGAGCGGGAGGCGACAGATACGCAGTATTTT.

The CDR3 sequence is CASSPNSAFF. The CDR3 nucleotides are TGTGCCAGCAGCCCTAACTCGGCTTTCTTT. The chain couples TRBV12-3 or TRBV12-4 to TRBJ1-1; D ambiguous. The CDR3 length is 10 residues. Trimming pared 6 bases from V and 11 bases from J, leaving 10 bases between.

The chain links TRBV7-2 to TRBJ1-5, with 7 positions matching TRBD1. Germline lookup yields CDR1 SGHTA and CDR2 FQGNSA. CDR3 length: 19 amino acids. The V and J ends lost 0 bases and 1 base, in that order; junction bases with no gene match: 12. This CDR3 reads CASSLARESRDRSNQPQHF. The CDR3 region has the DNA TGTGCCAGCAGCTTAGCGAGGGAATCCCGGGACAGAAGCAATCAGCCCCAGCATTTT.

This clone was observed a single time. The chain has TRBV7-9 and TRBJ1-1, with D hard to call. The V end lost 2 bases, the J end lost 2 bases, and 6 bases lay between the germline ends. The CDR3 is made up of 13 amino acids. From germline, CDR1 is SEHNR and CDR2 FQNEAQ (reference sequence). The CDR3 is CASSLTDNTEAFF. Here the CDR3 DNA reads TGTGCCAGCAGCTTAACAGATAACACTGAAGCTTTCTTT. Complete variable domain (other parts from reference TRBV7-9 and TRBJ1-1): DTGVSQNPRHKITKRGQNVTFRCDPISEHNRLYWYRQTLGQGPEFLTYFQNEAQLEKSRLLSDRFSAERPKGSFSTLEIQRTEQGDSAMYLCASSLTDNTEAFFGQGTRLTVV.

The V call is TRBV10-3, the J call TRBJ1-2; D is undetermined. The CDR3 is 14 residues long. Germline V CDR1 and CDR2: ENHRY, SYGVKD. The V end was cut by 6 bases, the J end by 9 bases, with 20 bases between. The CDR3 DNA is TGTGCCATCAGAGGCGCCCGGGAAGGGAATAGCTACACCTTC. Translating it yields CAIRGAREGNSYTF.

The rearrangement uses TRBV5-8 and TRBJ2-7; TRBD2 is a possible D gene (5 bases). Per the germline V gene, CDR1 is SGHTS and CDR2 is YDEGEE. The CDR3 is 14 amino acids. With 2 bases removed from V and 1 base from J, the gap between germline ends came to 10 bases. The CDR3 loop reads CASSFGVESYEQYF. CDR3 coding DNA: TGTGCCAGCAGCTTCGGGGTTGAGTCCTACGAGCAGTACTTC. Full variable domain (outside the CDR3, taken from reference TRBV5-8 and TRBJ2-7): EAGVTQSPTHLIKTRGQQATLRCSPISGHTSVYWYQQALGLGLQFLLWYDEGEERNRGNFPPRFSGRQFPNYSSELNVNALELEDSALYLCASSFGVESYEQYFGPGTRLTVT.

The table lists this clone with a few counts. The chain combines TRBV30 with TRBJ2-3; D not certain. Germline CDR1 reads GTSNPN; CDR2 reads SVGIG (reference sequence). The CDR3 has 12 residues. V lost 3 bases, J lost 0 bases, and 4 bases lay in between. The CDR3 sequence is CAWSKSTDTQYF. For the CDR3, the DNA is TGTGCCTGGAGCAAGAGCACAGATACGCAGTATTTT.